This TCR beta chain derives from a study of blood T cell repertoires in COVID-19. This CDR3 contains 15 residues. V was clipped by 4 bases and J by 5 bases; unmatched bases: 7. Germline V CDR1 and CDR2: LNHDA, SQIVND (reference sequence). This clone was detected once. This table comes from immunoSEQ multiplex PCR, and its TCRdb copy is limited to in-frame clones, with some not included. The data contain 100,000 to 140,000 clones, 80% to 85% of them seen just once; the ten biggest clones take up more than 4%. This chain joins TRBV19 and TRBJ2-7, with 11 bases lining up with TRBD1. The sample comprised peripheral blood. This sequence originates from a man in his 70s with acute or convalescent COVID-19. The CDR3 loop reads CASSSRTGGSDEQYF. The DNA for the CDR3 is TGTGCCAGTAGTAGTAGGACAGGGGGCTCGGACGAGCAGTACTTC.